This T cell receptor (beta chain) was profiled in a study of blood T cells in healthy people across ages. Overall study results and limits: Per million T cells, TCR beta diversity dropped roughly linearly as age increased. With naive T cell percentage, TCR beta diversity showed a strong correlation.

This CDR3 is built from 15 residues. With 7 bases clipped from V and 8 bases from J, the junction kept 14 bases outside the gene matches. Germline loops: CDR1 SGHAT, CDR2 FQNNGV. The sample, around 9.9 milliliters of peripheral blood, was drawn from each donor. Points on this clonotype: Its specificity is not known.

A second PCR of 7 to 11 cycles used a sample-barcoded 5' primer and a J-beta primer mix. TCRdb redid the calling of the 5' RACE reads with MiXCR, one entry per CDR3 protein. The table lists about 640,000 distinct CDR3 sequences, 40% to 45% of them singletons, with 30% in the top ten. This clonotype originated in a man of 80 years or more in good health. The sequencing sample was made of blood. This chain joins TRBV11-2 and TRBJ2-1, with 7 bases aligning to TRBD2. DNA of the CDR3: TGTGCCAGCACCACAGACCCAAGCGGGGTCTATGAGCAGTTCTTC. Translation: CASTTDPSGVYEQFF.